The present T cell receptor beta chain was sequenced within a study of cytomegalovirus exposure and HLA in healthy donors. Overall study: Early released data comprised tens of millions of unique TCRs from HLA-typed donors.

60 Vbeta and 13 Jbeta primers were used in PCR. Original processing methods: Per a later analysis, the number of unique TCR beta chains was some 82 million, of which roughly 9.9 million were shared. The data were produced by immunoSEQ multiplex PCR, yet TCRdb's version contains in-frame clones alone and is incomplete. V, J and clone size derive from that table, while D and trimming were established from the DNA sequence. The data contain roughly 180,000 clones, around 75% of them seen just once; the ten biggest clones take up 2.9%. The germline gives CDR1 SQVTM, CDR2 ANQGSEA. There are 15 residues in the CDR3. Trimming cost V 4 bases and J 15 bases; bases outside gene matches: 20. As to this clone: Its antigen is undetermined.

Study-level points and caveats: DRB1 showed the most TCR associations and HLA-C the fewest in a later analysis, as rates varied by HLA locus.

The receptor comes from a male donor in good health and CMV-seronegative. The sample consisted of PBMCs. This chain joins TRBV29-1 and TRBJ2-1; 8 bases line up with TRBD2. The CDR3: CSVGTQERGGRIAFF. CDR3 nucleotides: TGCAGCGTTGGAACCCAGGAGAGAGGCGGGAGGATCGCGTTCTTC.